The 16 T cell receptor beta chains reported below all come from one sample, sequenced in a study of spatial heterogeneity in lung cancer (dated by TCRdb to between 2017 and 2020). Libraries came from 5' RACE. The instrument was a NextSeq 500. The raw public data were reprocessed by TCRdb itself: fastp quality trimming at Q25, MiXCR clonotype calling, in-frame beta chains only. CDR3 protein sequences are deduplicated, and each keeps its most common genes and DNA. The sample profile shows over 10,000 distinct CDR3 sequences; roughly 3.9% of them were found once. Around 45% of the sample comes from the top ten. This specimen's time point label, interpreted: sample taken at primary tumor resection. For TCR sequencing, whole RNA was extracted from tumor and nontumor lung tissue, or from cryopreserved PBMC samples, and no cell sorting was done. Sequences were derived from PBMCs, sampled at surgery. The receptors were gathered from a male donor with early-stage non-small cell lung cancer.

Regarding this clonotype: Little can be read into the size of this beta chain, an off-target read in a library designed for alpha chains. This chain links TRBV11-1 with TRBJ2-5; tentative D call: TRBD2 (5 bases). The length of the CDR3 is 15 residues. CDR1 and CDR2 (germline): SGHAT, FQDESV (reference sequence). Trimming pared 2 bases from V and 3 bases from J, leaving 13 bases between. CDR3 DNA: TGTGCCAGCAGCTTATTGGGCTCGGGGAAAGAGACCCAGTACTTC. It codes for CASSLLGSGKETQYF.

Only a few counts were recorded for this clonotype. Because this beta chain is a stray read in a library intended to capture alpha chains, its abundance should not be given much weight. The chain combines TRBV7-2 with TRBJ2-5; 10 nucleotides line up with TRBD1. Germline V lookup: CDR1 SGHTA, CDR2 FQGNSA. V was clipped by 6 bases and J by 7 bases; unmatched bases: 11. This CDR3 comprises 15 residues. CDR3 bases: TGTGCCAGCAGGCGCCCCGGGACAGGGGACGGGACCCAGTACTTC. As protein: CASRRPGTGDGTQYF.

A few counts support this clonotype. The library was built for alpha chains, so this beta chain is an off-target read and its size means little. Here the CDR3 reads CASSTWTGYEQYF. In nucleotides, the CDR3 is TGTGCCAGCAGCACTTGGACAGGCTACGAGCAGTACTTC. V is TRBV7-9 and J is TRBJ2-7; 7 bases align to TRBD1. Germline CDR1 SEHNR, CDR2 FQNEAQ (reference sequence). The CDR3 spans 13 residues. Trimming took 5 bases from V and 3 from J; bases not matched to a gene: 4.

This clonotype was counted at least ten times. Because this beta chain is a stray read in a library intended to capture alpha chains, its abundance should not be given much weight. The chain employs TRBV2 and TRBJ2-7; TRBD1 agrees at 9 bases. Germline CDR1 is SNHLY and CDR2 is FYNNEI. Trimming at V came to 3 bases and at J to 9 bases, leaving 12 bases not matched to a gene. The CDR3 totals 15 residues. The CDR3, as DNA: TGTGCCAGCAGTGAGGTCGGGGGACAGGGTCCTCGGCAGTACTTC. Translating it yields CASSEVGGQGPRQYF. Together with reference TRBV2 and TRBJ2-7, the CDR3 gives the full variable domain: EPEVTQTPSHQVTQMGQEVILRCVPISNHLYFYWYRQILGQKVEFLVSFYNNEISEKSEIFDDQFSVERPDGSNFTLKIRSTKLEDSAMYFCASSEVGGQGPRQYFGPGTRLTVT.

Note on this clonotype: Found in a library prepared for alpha chains, this beta chain is an off-target read, and its abundance has little meaning. This chain uses TRBV9 with TRBJ2-4; D is unclear. Trimming took 2 bases from V and 4 from J, leaving 4 bases between them. Germline CDR1 SGDLS, CDR2 YYNGEE. The CDR3 consists of 12 residues. CDR3: CASSVLKNIQYF. DNA of the CDR3: TGTGCCAGCAGCGTGTTGAAAAACATTCAGTACTTC.

This clonotype was counted at least ten times. With the library built for alpha chains, this beta chain is off target and its frequency is not meaningful. The chain uses TRBV7-9 and TRBJ2-5; D call uncertain. V was trimmed by 7 bases and J by 4 bases, leaving 10 bases between them. Looked up from germline, CDR1 is SEHNR and CDR2 is FQNEAQ (reference sequence). CDR3 length: 12 amino acids. This CDR3 is CASNAGRETQYF. The CDR3 coding sequence is TGTGCCAGCAACGCAGGAAGAGAGACCCAGTACTTC.

The sample holds many counts of this clonotype. This beta chain came through as a stray read in a library set up for alpha chains, and its size says little. The V gene is TRBV14, the J gene TRBJ1-2; D gene ambiguous. The CDR3 covers 14 residues. V dropped 3 bases and J dropped 4 bases, with 12 bases sitting between them. CDR1 SGHDN and CDR2 FVKESK come from the germline V gene. CDR3 DNA: TGTGCCAGCAGCCATCAAGGACTCCCCTATGGCTACACCTTC. It is translated as CASSHQGLPYGYTF.

This clonotype appeared a few times. This beta chain is an unintended read in a library built for alpha chains; its size means little. The chain recombines TRBV20-1 with TRBJ1-4; 8 bases fit TRBD1. The CDR3 totals 14 residues. Germline V gene lookup returns CDR1 DFQATT and CDR2 SNEGSKA (reference sequence). V shed 6 bases, J shed 3 bases, and the junction held 6 bases outside the gene matches. As DNA, the CDR3 is TGCAGTGCAACAGGGGGAGAGTCTAATGAAAAACTGTTTTTT. Its translation is CSATGGESNEKLFF.

There are many counts of this clonotype. For a library built for alpha chains, this beta chain is a stray read; little rests on its size. The chain joins TRBV28 to TRBJ2-7; D possibly corresponds to TRBD2 (6 bases). V gave up 6 bases and J gave up 2 bases, with 14 bases separating them. CDR3 length: 14 amino acids. Looked up from germline, CDR1 is MDHEN and CDR2 is SYDVKM. For the CDR3, the DNA is TGTGCCAGCAGCCTAGCGACAGTAACCTACGAGCAGTACTTC. Protein product: CASSLATVTYEQYF.

The sample holds many counts of this clonotype. Since the library was made to target alpha chains, this beta chain is a stray read and its abundance is not meaningful. DNA for the CDR3: TGTGCCAGCAGACCCGGGACAAGGATCACCGGGGAGCTGTTTTTT. Translation: CASRPGTRITGELFF. The chain couples TRBV28 to TRBJ2-2; D is possibly TRBD1 (6 bases). V shed 6 bases and J shed 4 bases, with 15 bases lying between them. The CDR3 spans 15 residues. Germline V gene data show CDR1 as MDHEN and CDR2 as SYDVKM.

This clonotype occurred many times. Within a library made for alpha chains, this beta chain is off target, and its count is uninformative. The chain employs TRBV20-1 and TRBJ2-3; TRBD2 aligns across 8 bases. The CDR3 consists of 17 residues. Germline CDR1 and CDR2: DFQATT and SNEGSKA (reference sequence). V shed 4 bases and J 0 bases; nucleotides not matched to a gene: 12. The CDR3 nucleotides read TGCAGTGCTACCGGTATAGCGGGATATTCTAGCACAGATACGCAGTATTTT. Translating it yields CSATGIAGYSSTDTQYF.

At least ten counts were recorded for this clonotype. Little can be read into the size of this beta chain, an off-target read in a library designed for alpha chains. The DNA for the CDR3 is TGTGCCAGCAGCTTATTAGGACAGGGTGCTTCTGGGGCCAACGTCCTGACTTTC. Translating it yields CASSLLGQGASGANVLTF. The chain has TRBV7-3 and TRBJ2-6; 8 bases are a match to TRBD1. The CDR3 has 18 residues. V was clipped by 2 bases and J by 1 base; unmatched bases: 7. The germline gives CDR1 SGHTA, CDR2 FQGTGA.

This clonotype was counted a single time. This may stem from a read error, because a much larger clone lies one nucleotide away. This beta chain slipped into a library made for alpha chains as a stray read, so its size is not meaningful. The chain is built from TRBV20-1 and TRBJ1-1; D unresolved. Germline lookup yields CDR1 DFQATT and CDR2 SNEGSKA (reference sequence). CDR3 length: 15 amino acids. Trimming took off 6 bases at V and 6 bases at J, with 23 bases between the two ends. CDR3 region: CSAASRTTLGAEAFF. Written as DNA, the CDR3 is TGCAGTGCCGCCTCACGGACCACACTTGGGGCTGAAGCTTTCTTT.

This clonotype was seen repeatedly, ten times or more. This beta chain came through as a stray read in a library set up for alpha chains, and its size says little. The rearrangement links TRBV28 to TRBJ2-7; D is unclear. Trimming pared 2 bases from V and 6 bases from J, leaving 14 bases between. The CDR3 length is 14 residues. Looked up from germline, CDR1 is MDHEN and CDR2 is SYDVKM. The chain's CDR3 is CASSLRAPKVEQYF. The CDR3 DNA reads TGTGCCAGCAGTTTACGGGCCCCAAAGGTCGAGCAGTACTTC.

This clonotype has only a few counts. For a library built for alpha chains, this beta chain is a stray read; little rests on its size. This sequence joins TRBV28 and TRBJ2-4; D gene ambiguous. V lost 7 bases and J lost 0, with 16 bases in between. Germline V lookup: CDR1 MDHEN, CDR2 SYDVKM. This CDR3 is 16 amino acids long. This chain's CDR3 is CASTPVRRLAKNIQYF. CDR3 in DNA: TGTGCCAGCACCCCCGTGCGGCGACTAGCCAAAAACATTCAGTACTTC.

This clonotype came up many times. Since it is a stray read in a library aimed at alpha chains, this beta chain has a size that is not meaningful. This chain's CDR3 is CASSRRDLYYEQYF. CDR3 bases: TGTGCCAGCAGTCGACGGGACCTCTACTACGAGCAGTACTTC. V and J are TRBV28 and TRBJ2-7; D possibly matches TRBD1 or TRBD2 (5 bases each). Germline V lookup: CDR1 MDHEN, CDR2 SYDVKM. V shed 5 bases and J shed 3 bases, with 14 bases lying between them. This CDR3 is 14 amino acids long.